The 4 T cell receptor beta chains below come from one sample, sequenced in a study of cytomegalovirus exposure and HLA in healthy donors. The PCR ran on 60 Vbeta and 13 Jbeta primers. The assay was immunoSEQ multiplex PCR, and TCRdb's table has in-frame clones only and misses some. Among more than 85,000 clones listed, around four fifths were seen once. Sequenced: PBMCs. The receptors originated from a woman aged 40 to 55 in good health and CMV-seropositive.

The chain links TRBV9 to TRBJ2-1, with 8 bases that match TRBD2. With V trimmed by 6 bases and J by 6 bases, 5 bases remained unmatched. The CDR3 spans 13 residues. Germline loops: CDR1 SGDLS, CDR2 YYNGEE. This CDR3 reads CASKGTSANEQFF. The CDR3 DNA reads TGTGCCAGCAAGGGGACTAGTGCCAATGAGCAGTTCTTC.

The chain couples TRBV4-2 to TRBJ1-5, with 10 nucleotides matching TRBD1. Trimming took 3 bases from V and 6 from J; bases not matched to a gene: 2. The CDR3 contains 14 residues. Per germline, CDR1 LGHNA and CDR2 YNFKEQ. The CDR3 region has the DNA TGTGCCAGCAGCCACCGGGACAGGGGTCAGCCCCAGCATTTT. Amino acids: CASSHRDRGQPQHF.

The chain joins TRBV28 to TRBJ2-7; D might be TRBD2 (5 bases). The CDR3 is made up of 14 amino acids. Looked up from germline, CDR1 is MDHEN and CDR2 is SYDVKM. Trimming pared 3 bases from V and 2 bases from J, leaving 11 bases between. As DNA, the CDR3 is TGTGCCAGCAGTTTGTACCGGGGTACCTACGAGCAGTACTTC. Amino acids: CASSLYRGTYEQYF. The full variable domain, completed using reference TRBV28 and TRBJ2-7, is DVKVTQSSRYLVKRTGEKVFLECVQDMDHENMFWYRQDPGLGLRLIYFSYDVKMKEKGDIPEGYSVSREKKERFSLILESASTNQTSMYLCASSLYRGTYEQYFGPGTRLTVT.

The chain is built from TRBV29-1 and TRBJ1-1; D unclear. Germline values: CDR1 SQVTM, CDR2 ANQGSEA. This CDR3 is built from 12 residues. V lost 0 bases, J lost 10 bases, and 12 bases lay in between. The DNA of the CDR3 is TGCAGCGTTGAAGATAATGCGAGTCGAGCTTTCTTT. This codes for CSVEDNASRAFF.